This passage covers 8 T cell receptor beta chains from one sample sequenced in a study of cytomegalovirus exposure and HLA in healthy donors. Data came from immunoSEQ multiplex PCR; TCRdb stores just in-frame clones and leaves some out. The repertoire holds roughly 60,000 clones, with around nine tenths as singletons. Sequencing was carried out using PBMCs. The receptor set was obtained from a woman younger than 45 in good health and CMV-seronegative.

V is TRBV18 and J is TRBJ2-7, with D uncertain. V was trimmed by 4 bases and J by 6 bases, leaving 13 bases between them. CDR1 and CDR2 from the germline V gene are KGHSH and LQKENI. The CDR3 runs 13 residues. The CDR3 sequence: CASSLDNPIEQYF. The CDR3 DNA reads as TGTGCCAGCTCACTCGACAACCCGATCGAGCAGTACTTC.

V usage is TRBV6-1 and J usage is TRBJ1-5, with 9 bases identical to TRBD1. From germline, CDR1 is MNHNS and CDR2 SASEGT. After removal of 1 base from V and 6 bases from J, the junction contained 4 bases not matched to a gene. The CDR3 runs 15 residues. CDR3 in amino acids: CASSEESDRGQPQHF. CDR3 bases: TGTGCCAGCAGTGAAGAGTCGGACAGGGGTCAGCCCCAGCATTTT.

This clone was seen only once. The J gene is TRBJ1-1, the V gene TRBV7-9, with a tentative D call TRBD1 (5 bases). Trimming took 7 bases from V and 3 from J, leaving 12 bases between them. In germline, CDR1 is SEHNR, CDR2 FQNEAQ (reference sequence). The CDR3 runs 13 residues. CDR3: CASTLTGDTEAFF. Here the CDR3 DNA reads TGTGCCAGCACCCTTACGGGGGACACTGAAGCTTTCTTT.

The chain links TRBV18 to TRBJ2-1; 7 nucleotides align to TRBD1. Losses at the gene ends were 3 bases for V and 5 bases for J; bases not matched to a gene: 13. The CDR3 totals 17 residues. Looked up from germline, CDR1 is KGHSH and CDR2 is LQKENI. CDR3 protein: CASSPRASGTENNEQFF. DNA of the CDR3: TGTGCCAGCTCACCCCGGGCATCCGGGACAGAAAACAATGAGCAGTTCTTC.

The genes are TRBV18 and TRBJ1-5; TRBD1 agrees at 8 bases. The ends lost 2 bases at V and 2 bases at J; junction bases unmatched: 5. The CDR3 sequence is 16 residues long. Germline loops: CDR1 KGHSH, CDR2 LQKENI. The CDR3 coding sequence is TGTGCCAGCTCACCAACGACAGGGGTTGGCAATCAGCCCCAGCATTTT. This gives the protein CASSPTTGVGNQPQHF.

The chain combines TRBV11-3 with TRBJ2-3, with 14 bases identical to TRBD2. From germline, CDR1 is SGHNT and CDR2 YENEEA. The CDR3 runs 17 residues. V was pared by 5 bases and J by 4 bases, with 8 bases of the junction left unmatched. CDR3 sequence reads: CASSPGTSGSGADTQYF. The CDR3 bases are TGTGCCAGCAGCCCAGGGACTAGCGGGAGTGGGGCAGATACGCAGTATTTT.

The chain has TRBV2 and TRBJ1-2; the match to TRBD1 covers 8 bases. This CDR3 is built from 14 residues. CDR1 is SNHLY and CDR2 is FYNNEI in the germline V gene. Trimming removed 2 bases from V and 4 bases from J; junction bases left unmatched: 3. In DNA, the CDR3 is TGTGCCAGCAGTGAACAGGGGGCGGCCTATGGCTACACCTTC. Its protein product is CASSEQGAAYGYTF.

J is TRBJ2-1 and V is TRBV5-1, with 9 bases lining up with TRBD2. CDR1 and CDR2 (germline): SGHRS, YFSETQ. The V gene end was trimmed by 2 bases and the J gene end by 1 base; junction bases not matched to a gene: 4. The CDR3 runs 16 residues. The CDR3 spells CASSFSGSLSYNEQFF. In nucleotides, the CDR3 is TGCGCCAGCAGCTTTAGCGGGAGTCTTTCCTACAATGAGCAGTTCTTC.